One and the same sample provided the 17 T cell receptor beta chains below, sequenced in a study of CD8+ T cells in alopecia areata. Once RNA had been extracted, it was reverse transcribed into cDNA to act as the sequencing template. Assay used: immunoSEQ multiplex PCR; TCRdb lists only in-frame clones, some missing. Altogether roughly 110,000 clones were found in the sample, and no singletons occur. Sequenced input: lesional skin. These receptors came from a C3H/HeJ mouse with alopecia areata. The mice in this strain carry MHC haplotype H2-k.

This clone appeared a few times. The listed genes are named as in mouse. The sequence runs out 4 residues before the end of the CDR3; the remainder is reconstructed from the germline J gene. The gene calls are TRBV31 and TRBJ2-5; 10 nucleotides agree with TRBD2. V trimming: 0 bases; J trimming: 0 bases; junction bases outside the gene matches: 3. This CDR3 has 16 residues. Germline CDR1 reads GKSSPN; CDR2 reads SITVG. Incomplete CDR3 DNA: TGTGCCTGGAGTCTAGGGACTGGGGATAACCAAGAC. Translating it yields CAWSLGTGDNQD. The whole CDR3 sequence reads CAWSLGTGDNQDTQYF.

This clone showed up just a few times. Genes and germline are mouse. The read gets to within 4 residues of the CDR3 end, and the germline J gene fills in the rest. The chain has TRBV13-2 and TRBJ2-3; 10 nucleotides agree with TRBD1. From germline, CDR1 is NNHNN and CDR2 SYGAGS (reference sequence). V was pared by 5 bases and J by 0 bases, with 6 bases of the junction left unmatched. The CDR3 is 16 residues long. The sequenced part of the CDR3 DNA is TGTGCCAGCGGCGTTGACAGGGGGCTGAGTGCAGAA. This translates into CASGVDRGLSAE. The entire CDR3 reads CASGVDRGLSAETLYF.

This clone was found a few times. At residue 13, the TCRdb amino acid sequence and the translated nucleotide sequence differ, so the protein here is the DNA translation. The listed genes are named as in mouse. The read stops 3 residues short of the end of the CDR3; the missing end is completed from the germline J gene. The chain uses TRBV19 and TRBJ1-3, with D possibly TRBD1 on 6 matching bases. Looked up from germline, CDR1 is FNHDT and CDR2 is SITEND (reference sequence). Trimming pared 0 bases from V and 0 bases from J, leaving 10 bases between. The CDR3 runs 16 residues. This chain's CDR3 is CASSIAGAHSGNTLYF. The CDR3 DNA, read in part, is TGTGCCAGCAGTATAGCAGGGGCCCATTCTGGAAATACG.

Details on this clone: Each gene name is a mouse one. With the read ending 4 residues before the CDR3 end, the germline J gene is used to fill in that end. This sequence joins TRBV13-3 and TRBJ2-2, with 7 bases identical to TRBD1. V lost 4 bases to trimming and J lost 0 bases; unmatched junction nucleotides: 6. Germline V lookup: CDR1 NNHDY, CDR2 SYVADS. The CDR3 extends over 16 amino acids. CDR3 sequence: CASSPLTGSNTGQLYF. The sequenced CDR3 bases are TGTGCCAGCAGTCCCTTGACAGGGTCAAACACCGGG.

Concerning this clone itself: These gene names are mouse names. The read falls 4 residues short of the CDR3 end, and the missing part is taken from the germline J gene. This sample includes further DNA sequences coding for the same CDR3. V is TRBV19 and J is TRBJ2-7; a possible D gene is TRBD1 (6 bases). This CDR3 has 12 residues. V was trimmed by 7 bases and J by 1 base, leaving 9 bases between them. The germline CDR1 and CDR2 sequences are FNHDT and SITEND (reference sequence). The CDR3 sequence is CASRGQSYEQYF. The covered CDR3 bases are TGTGCCAGCCGGGGACAATCCTAT.

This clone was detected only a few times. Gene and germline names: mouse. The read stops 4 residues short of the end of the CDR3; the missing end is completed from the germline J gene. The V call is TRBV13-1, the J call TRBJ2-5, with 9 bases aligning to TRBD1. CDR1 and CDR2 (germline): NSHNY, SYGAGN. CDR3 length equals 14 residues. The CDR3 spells CASRARQGEDTQYF. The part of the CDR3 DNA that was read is TGTGCCAGCAGGGCGAGACAGGGGGAAGAC.

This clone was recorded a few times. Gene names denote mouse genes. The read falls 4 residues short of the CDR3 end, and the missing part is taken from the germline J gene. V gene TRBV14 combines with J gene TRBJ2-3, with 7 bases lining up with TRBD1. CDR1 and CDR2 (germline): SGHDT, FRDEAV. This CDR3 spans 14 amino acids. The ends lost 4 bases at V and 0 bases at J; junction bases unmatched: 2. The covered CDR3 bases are TGTGCCAGCAGTCGACAGGGAAGTGCAGAA. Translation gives CASSRQGSAE. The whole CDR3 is CASSRQGSAETLYF.

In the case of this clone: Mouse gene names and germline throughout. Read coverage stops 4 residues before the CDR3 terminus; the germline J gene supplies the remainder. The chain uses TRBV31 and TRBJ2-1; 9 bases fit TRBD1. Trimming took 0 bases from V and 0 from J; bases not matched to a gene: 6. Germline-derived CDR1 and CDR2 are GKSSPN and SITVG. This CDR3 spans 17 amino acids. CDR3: CAWSLDRGGDNYAEQFF. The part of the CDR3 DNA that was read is TGTGCCTGGAGTCTAGACAGGGGGGGGGATAACTATGCT.

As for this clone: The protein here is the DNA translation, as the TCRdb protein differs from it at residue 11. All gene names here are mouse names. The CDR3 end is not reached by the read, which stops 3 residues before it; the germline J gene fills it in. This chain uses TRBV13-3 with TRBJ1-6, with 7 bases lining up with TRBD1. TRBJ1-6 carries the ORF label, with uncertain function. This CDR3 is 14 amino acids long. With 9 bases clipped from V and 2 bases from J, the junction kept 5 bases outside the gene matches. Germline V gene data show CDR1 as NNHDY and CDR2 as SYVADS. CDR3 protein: CATTGRAYNSPLYF. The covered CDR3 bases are TGTGCCACGACAGGGAGGGCCTATAATTCGCCC.

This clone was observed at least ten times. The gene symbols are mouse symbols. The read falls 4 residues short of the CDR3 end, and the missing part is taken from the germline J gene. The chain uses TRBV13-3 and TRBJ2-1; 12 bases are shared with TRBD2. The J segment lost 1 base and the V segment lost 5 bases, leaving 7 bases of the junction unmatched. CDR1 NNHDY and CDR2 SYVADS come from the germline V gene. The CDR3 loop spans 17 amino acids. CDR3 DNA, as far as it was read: TGTGCCAGCAGCACCTGGACTGGGGGGGAGAACTATGCT. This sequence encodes CASSTWTGGENYA. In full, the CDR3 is CASSTWTGGENYAEQFF.

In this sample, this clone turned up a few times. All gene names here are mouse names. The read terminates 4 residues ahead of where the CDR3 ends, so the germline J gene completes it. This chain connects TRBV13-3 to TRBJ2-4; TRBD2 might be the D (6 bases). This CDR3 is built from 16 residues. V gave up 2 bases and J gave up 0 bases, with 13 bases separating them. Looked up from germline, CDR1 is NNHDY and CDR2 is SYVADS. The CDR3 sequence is CASSEWGRKSQNTLYF. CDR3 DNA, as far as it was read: TGTGCCAGCAGTGAATGGGGGAGGAAGAGTCAAAAC.

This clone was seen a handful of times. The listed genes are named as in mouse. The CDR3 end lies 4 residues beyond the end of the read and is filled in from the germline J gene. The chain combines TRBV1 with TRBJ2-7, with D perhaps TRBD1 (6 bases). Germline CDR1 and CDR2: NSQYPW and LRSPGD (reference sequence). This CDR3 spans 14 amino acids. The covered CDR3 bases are TGCACCTGCAGTGCAACCCGGGACAAATAT. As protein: CTCSATRDKY. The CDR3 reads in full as CTCSATRDKYEQYF.

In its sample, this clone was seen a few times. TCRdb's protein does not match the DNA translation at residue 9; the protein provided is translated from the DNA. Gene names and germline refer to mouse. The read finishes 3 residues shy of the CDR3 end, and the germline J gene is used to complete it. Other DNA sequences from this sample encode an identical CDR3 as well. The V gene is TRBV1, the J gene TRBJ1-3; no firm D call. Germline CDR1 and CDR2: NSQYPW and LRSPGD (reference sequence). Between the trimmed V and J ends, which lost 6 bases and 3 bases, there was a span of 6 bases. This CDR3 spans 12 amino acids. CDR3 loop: CTCSHSGNTLYF. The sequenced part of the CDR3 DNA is TGCACCTGCAGCCACAGTGGAAATACG.

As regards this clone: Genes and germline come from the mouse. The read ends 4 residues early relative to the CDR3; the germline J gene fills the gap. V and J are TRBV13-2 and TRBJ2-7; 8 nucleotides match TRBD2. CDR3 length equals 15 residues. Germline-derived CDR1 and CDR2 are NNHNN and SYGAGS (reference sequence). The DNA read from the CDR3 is TGTGCCAGCGGTGATGAGGCTGGGGGGCCTTAT. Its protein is CASGDEAGGPY. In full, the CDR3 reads CASGDEAGGPYEQYF.

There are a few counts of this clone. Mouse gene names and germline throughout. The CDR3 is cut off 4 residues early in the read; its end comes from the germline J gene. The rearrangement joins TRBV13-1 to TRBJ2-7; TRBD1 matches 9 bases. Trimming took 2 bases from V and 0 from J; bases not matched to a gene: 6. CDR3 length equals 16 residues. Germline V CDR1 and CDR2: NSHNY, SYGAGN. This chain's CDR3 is CASSDITGGGSYEQYF. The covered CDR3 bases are TGTGCCAGCAGTGACATAACAGGGGGCGGCTCCTAT.

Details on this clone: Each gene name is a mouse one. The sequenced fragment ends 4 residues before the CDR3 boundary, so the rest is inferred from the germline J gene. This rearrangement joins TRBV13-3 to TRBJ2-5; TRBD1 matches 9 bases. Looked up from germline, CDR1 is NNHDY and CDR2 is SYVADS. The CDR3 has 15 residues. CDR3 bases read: TGTGCCAGCAGTGGGACAGGGGAAAGGAAAGAC. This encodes CASSGTGERKD. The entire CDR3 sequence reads CASSGTGERKDTQYF. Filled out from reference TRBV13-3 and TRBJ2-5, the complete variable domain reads EAAVTQSPRSKVAVTGGKVTLSCHQTNNHDYMYWYRQDTGHGLRLIHYSYVADSTEKGDIPDGYKASRPSQENFSLILELASLSQTAVYFCASSGTGERKDTQYFGPGTRLLVL.

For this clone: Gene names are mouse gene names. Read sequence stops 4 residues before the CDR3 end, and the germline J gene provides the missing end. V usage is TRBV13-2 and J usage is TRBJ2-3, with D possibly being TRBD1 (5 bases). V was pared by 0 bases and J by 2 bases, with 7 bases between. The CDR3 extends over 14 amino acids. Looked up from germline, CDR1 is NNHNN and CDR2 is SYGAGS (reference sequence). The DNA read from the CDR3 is TGTGCCAGCGGTGATGCAGGGTTTGCAGAA. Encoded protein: CASGDAGFAE. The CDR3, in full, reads CASGDAGFAETLYF.